This T cell receptor (beta chain) comes out of a study of T cell repertoires in ileal Crohn's disease. Turning to the study itself: Thiopurines (about eleven) or anti-TNF agents (around 17) were given postoperatively to about half.

For this clone: Its antigen remains unknown.

The CDR3 runs 15 residues. The ends were cut back, 4 bases at V and 6 bases at J, with 18 bases in the middle. The germline V gene encodes CDR1 SGDLS and CDR2 YYNGEE. Generated by immunoSEQ multiplex PCR, the TCRdb table keeps only in-frame clones and is missing some. In the table there are about 12,000 clones, around 86% of which are singletons. General study results and limits: The median delay to postoperative endoscopy was 5.5 to 8.5 months. Clonal expansions were more frequent in active smokers than non-smokers at surgery. Mucosal expansions were suggested to be mainly CD8 T cells.

Noted time point: neoterminal ileum biopsy at postoperative endoscopy, about 6 months after surgery. The source is an adult with Crohn's disease. Sequencing was performed on ileal tissue. The V and J genes are TRBV9 and TRBJ2-3; tentative D call: TRBD1 (6 bases). CDR3 residues: CASSTFDRRWDTQYF. The CDR3, as DNA: TGTGCCAGCAGCACCTTCGACAGGCGCTGGGATACGCAGTATTTT.